The 11 T cell receptor beta chains given below trace back to one sample, sequenced in a study of OX40 agonist ivuxolimab in advanced cancers. Clones were read by immunoSEQ multiplex PCR, and TCRdb kept only the in-frame ones, dropping some. The sample records around 80,000 clones, around 84% being singletons. Source: CD4+ or CD8+ T cells sorted from blood, taken in a trial of the OX40 agonist ivuxolimab. These TCRs come from an adult with an advanced solid tumor such as melanoma, head and neck, liver or kidney cancer.

This clone turned up a few times. The chain couples TRBV21-1 to TRBJ1-3. TRBV21-1 is shown as a pseudogene. CDR3 length: 19 residues. CDR3 sequence: CASSYCALGGAPAGNTIYF. The CDR3 region has the DNA TGTGCCAGCAGCTATTGTGCTCTGGGGGGGGCCCCGGCTGGAAACACCATATATTTT.

The rearrangement uses TRBV14 and TRBJ2-7; unclear D gene. V was trimmed by 4 bases and J by 9 bases, leaving 13 bases between them. Per germline, CDR1 SGHDN and CDR2 FVKESK. The CDR3 is 12 amino acids. This CDR3 is CASSPGPTGQYF. In nucleotides, the CDR3 is TGTGCCAGCAGCCCTGGCCCCACGGGGCAGTACTTC.

This clone was seen only once. The V and J genes are TRBV9 and TRBJ2-1; no definite D call. Germline assignment: CDR1 SGDLS and CDR2 YYNGEE. This CDR3 has 13 amino acids. The V end lost 3 bases, the J end lost 9 bases, and 13 bases lay between the germline ends. CDR3 DNA sequence: TGTGCCAGCAGCGCCAGCGACATTAGTGAGCAGTTCTTC. This codes for CASSASDISEQFF.

This clone was seen only a few times. The gene calls are TRBV29-1 and TRBJ2-1; D gene ambiguous. The length of the CDR3 is 13 residues. The germline V gene encodes CDR1 SQVTM and CDR2 ANQGSEA. Trimming stripped 1 base from V and 7 bases from J, with 11 bases between. CDR3 coding DNA: TGCAGCGTTGAAGCTCGGCCCGAAAATGAGCAGTTCTTC. This codes for CSVEARPENEQFF.

The chain employs TRBV7-6 and TRBJ1-2; 8 nucleotides line up with TRBD1. This CDR3 is 13 amino acids long. V lost 4 bases, J lost 8 bases, and 6 bases stayed unmatched. Germline V gene data show CDR1 as SGHVS and CDR2 as FNYEAQ. This CDR3 reads CASSSDRVGGYTF. CDR3 DNA sequence: TGTGCCAGCAGCTCGGACAGGGTGGGAGGCTACACCTTC.

This chain links TRBV6-1 with TRBJ1-1; weak D call: TRBD1 (5 bases). The V gene's germline CDR1 is MNHNS and CDR2 SASEGT. This CDR3 region has 12 residues. V was shortened by 6 bases and J by 10 bases, with 15 bases between the two germline ends. CDR3 sequence reads: CASSASGRAAFF. The CDR3, as DNA: TGTGCCAGCAGCGCCTCGGGCAGGGCAGCTTTCTTT.

This chain connects TRBV6-5 to TRBJ1-1, with TRBD1 matching over 7 bases. Germline V gene lookup returns CDR1 MNHEY and CDR2 SVGAGI. The CDR3 totals 16 residues. Trimming removed 0 bases from V and 9 bases from J; junction bases left unmatched: 13. Here the CDR3 reads CASSYSRQGLYFQAFF. In nucleotides, the CDR3 is TGTGCCAGCAGTTACTCCCGACAGGGACTGTACTTTCAAGCTTTCTTT.

The chain combines TRBV28 with TRBJ1-1, with TRBD1 matching over 8 bases. Unmatched junction bases numbered 11, after V lost 6 bases and J lost 8 bases. The germline V gene has CDR1 MDHEN and CDR2 SYDVKM. The CDR3 runs 14 residues. DNA of the CDR3: TGTGCCAGCAGAACCGGGACAGGATACCTCGAAGCTTTCTTT. It translates to CASRTGTGYLEAFF.

The CDR3 sequence: CASSLVAQGSGNTIYF. The CDR3 DNA reads TGCGCCAGCAGCTTGGTCGCTCAGGGCTCTGGAAACACCATATATTTT. The chain has TRBV5-1 and TRBJ1-3, with a tentative D call TRBD1 (5 bases). V lost 0 bases to trimming and J lost 0 bases, with 10 bases between them. Germline lookup yields CDR1 SGHRS and CDR2 YFSETQ. The CDR3 consists of 16 residues.

The chain uses TRBV19 and TRBJ2-6; no definite D call. This CDR3 has 15 amino acids. CDR1 and CDR2 from the germline V gene are LNHDA and SQIVND (reference sequence). The V gene lost 2 bases and the J gene lost 4 bases, with 9 bases spanning the gap. The CDR3 region has the DNA TGTGCCAGTAGTATAACGGGCTCCGGGGCCAACGTCCTGACTTTC. Translation gives CASSITGSGANVLTF.

This clone was picked up a small number of times. This chain links TRBV5-1 with TRBJ2-5, with D possibly TRBD1 on 5 matching bases. CDR1 is SGHRS and CDR2 is YFSETQ in the germline V gene. Deletions cut 4 bases from V and 5 bases from J, with 15 bases between. The CDR3 covers 14 residues. The CDR3 DNA is TGCGCCAGCAGCGACAGAACGGGTGCGGAGACCCAGTACTTC. Its protein is CASSDRTGAETQYF.